The 17 T cell receptor beta chains below were found in one sample sequenced in a study of T cell repertoires and Cas9 in healthy adults. Method: immunoSEQ multiplex PCR; TCRdb's copy keeps in-frame clones and lacks some. This sample yields around 20,000 clones, of which more than 90% are seen a single time; 0.69% belongs to the top ten. Input material: CD4+ effector T cells (CD127+, CD25-, CD137-, CD154-) from PBMCs; culture status not recorded. These receptors came from a human donor in good health.

The chain couples TRBV2 to TRBJ1-2, with D hard to call. The germline CDR1 and CDR2 sequences are SNHLY and FYNNEI. V was clipped by 4 bases and J by 3 bases, with 6 bases between them. CDR3 length: 12 residues. The DNA of the CDR3 is TGTGCCAGCAGTGCCGCGGACTATGGCTACACCTTC. Protein: CASSAADYGYTF. Full variable domain (rest looked up from reference TRBV2 and TRBJ1-2): EPEVTQTPSHQVTQMGQEVILRCVPISNHLYFYWYRQILGQKVEFLVSFYNNEISEKSEIFDDQFSVERPDGSNFTLKIRSTKLEDSAMYFCASSAADYGYTFGSGTRLTVV.

The rearrangement links TRBV7-2 to TRBJ1-5, with a weak D call TRBD1 (6 bases). This CDR3 contains 15 residues. CDR1 is SGHTA and CDR2 is FQGNSA in the germline V gene. Trimming cost V 5 bases and J 0 bases, with 11 bases left between them. CDR3 loop: CASSPTGLSNQPQHF. The CDR3 bases are TGTGCCAGCAGCCCAACAGGGCTTAGCAATCAGCCCCAGCATTTT.

V and J are TRBV7-9 and TRBJ1-5; the D is unclear. CDR3 length equals 12 residues. Looked up from germline, CDR1 is SEHNR and CDR2 is FQNEAQ (reference sequence). Trimming cost V 5 bases and J 5 bases, with 7 bases left between them. The CDR3 DNA reads as TGTGCCAGCAGCCGCGCCGATCAGCCCCAGCATTTT. Protein sequence: CASSRADQPQHF.

The chain couples TRBV6-1 to TRBJ1-2; 7 bases line up with TRBD1. The CDR3 is 14 residues long. V trimming: 6 bases; J trimming: 2 bases; junction bases outside the gene matches: 6. Germline V gene lookup returns CDR1 MNHNS and CDR2 SASEGT. CDR3 in DNA: TGTGCCAGCAGAAGCCCACAGGGGAACTATGGCTACACCTTC. This encodes CASRSPQGNYGYTF.

The CDR3 DNA reads TGTGCCAGCAGAAAAATCGGGACAAAATCCTACGAGCAGTACTTC. This gives the protein CASRKIGTKSYEQYF. The genes are TRBV11-3 and TRBJ2-7; D might be TRBD1 (6 bases). Germline lookup yields CDR1 SGHNT and CDR2 YENEEA. The V end lost 6 bases, the J end lost 1 base, and 16 bases lay between the germline ends. There are 15 residues in the CDR3.

The V and J genes are TRBV28 and TRBJ1-5; D is unclear. V was clipped by 2 bases and J by 7 bases, with 6 bases between them. CDR1 is MDHEN, CDR2 SYDVKM, per germline. The CDR3 spans 12 residues. The CDR3 coding sequence is TGTGCCAGCAGTTTAAACGACCAGCCCCAGCATTTT. Amino acids: CASSLNDQPQHF.

This chain uses TRBV6-6 with TRBJ2-7, with TRBD1 identical over 7 bases. V dropped 5 bases and J dropped 4; count of bases not matched to a gene: 11. The CDR3 spans 15 residues. Germline CDR1 MNHNY, CDR2 SVGAGI (reference sequence). CDR3 sequence (DNA): TGTGCCAGCAGTCGACCCTCGACAGGGACATACGAGCAGTACTTC. Its translation: CASSRPSTGTYEQYF.

The rearrangement links TRBV19 to TRBJ2-7; 7 nucleotides line up with TRBD2. Trimming cost V 3 bases and J 1 base; bases outside gene matches: 9. CDR3 length: 16 amino acids. Germline values: CDR1 LNHDA, CDR2 SQIVND (reference sequence). The CDR3 DNA reads TGTGCCAGTAGTATTTTGGGCAGGGACTATTCCTACGAGCAGTACTTC. Protein sequence: CASSILGRDYSYEQYF.

The V gene is TRBV5-6, the J gene TRBJ2-7; no reliable D call. Trimming shortened V by 3 bases and J by 6 bases, and 19 bases separated the two germline ends. The CDR3 contains 15 residues. Germline V gene sequence: CDR1 SGHDT, CDR2 YYEEEE. The CDR3 spells CASSYQAGMSPEQYF. The CDR3 DNA sequence: TGTGCCAGCAGCTATCAGGCCGGCATGTCGCCCGAGCAGTACTTC.

The chain joins TRBV7-9 to TRBJ2-5; 7 bases are a match to TRBD2. Per germline, CDR1 SEHNR and CDR2 FQNEAQ (reference sequence). The CDR3 has 13 amino acids. The junction had 12 bases not matched to a gene; V was cut back by 5 bases and J by 12 bases. The CDR3 reads CASSLMGTTLEYF. The CDR3 DNA sequence: TGTGCCAGCAGCCTCATGGGGACTACCCTTGAGTACTTC.

The rearrangement uses TRBV7-8 and TRBJ1-6; TRBD1 agrees at 9 bases. This CDR3 region has 16 residues. CDR1 and CDR2 (germline): SGHVS, FQNEAQ. V gave up 6 bases and J gave up 3 bases; unmatched junction bases: 6. The CDR3, as DNA: TGTGCCAGCAGTCCCGGACAGGGGATCTATAATTCACCCCTCCACTTT. Its translation: CASSPGQGIYNSPLHF.

The rearrangement links TRBV29-1 to TRBJ2-5; 8 positions match TRBD1. V was pared by 6 bases and J by 2 bases, with 8 bases of the junction left unmatched. Germline CDR1 is SQVTM and CDR2 is ANQGSEA. The CDR3 totals 14 residues. CDR3 in amino acids: CSVDRVGVQETQYF. Written as DNA, the CDR3 is TGCAGCGTGGACAGGGTAGGGGTGCAAGAGACCCAGTACTTC.

The rearrangement joins TRBV7-3 to TRBJ2-7; D is unclear. V was shortened by 0 bases and J by 0 bases, with 9 bases between the two germline ends. This CDR3 has 15 residues. From germline, CDR1 is SGHTA and CDR2 FQGTGA. As DNA, the CDR3 is TGTGCCAGCAGCTTAACCTCGGCCGGCTCCTACGAGCAGTACTTC. This sequence encodes CASSLTSAGSYEQYF.

The chain employs TRBV19 and TRBJ1-2, with 8 nucleotides matching TRBD1. The CDR3 contains 12 residues. With 6 bases clipped from V and 4 bases from J, the junction kept 1 base outside the gene matches. In germline, CDR1 is LNHDA, CDR2 SQIVND (reference sequence). In DNA form, the CDR3 reads TGTGCCAGTAGCAGGGGGCTCTATGGCTACACCTTC. It encodes CASSRGLYGYTF. Variable domain in full (rest from reference TRBV19 and TRBJ1-2): DGGITQSPKYLFRKEGQNVTLSCEQNLNHDAMYWYRQDPGQGLRLIYYSQIVNDFQKGDIAEGYSVSREKKESFPLTVTSAQKNPTAFYLCASSRGLYGYTFGSGTRLTVV.

The chain is built from TRBV27 and TRBJ2-3; 7 bases fit TRBD2. CDR1 MNHEY and CDR2 SMNVEV come from the germline V gene (reference sequence). This CDR3 spans 16 amino acids. The V segment lost 0 bases and the J segment 3 bases; nucleotides outside the gene matches: 6. CDR3: CASSLSGGEVTDTQYF. CDR3 bases: TGTGCCAGCAGTTTATCGGGGGGGGAGGTTACAGATACGCAGTATTTT.

The chain links TRBV28 to TRBJ1-2; unclear D gene. CDR1 is MDHEN, CDR2 SYDVKM, per germline. Trimming cost V 10 bases and J 3 bases, with 12 bases left between them. This CDR3 region has 12 residues. The CDR3 sequence is CATGARDYGYTF. As DNA, the CDR3 is TGTGCCACCGGAGCACGGGACTATGGCTACACCTTC.

The chain couples TRBV5-1 to TRBJ1-1, with D possibly TRBD1 on 5 matching bases. CDR3 length: 14 residues. V shed 2 bases and J shed 1 base, with 9 bases lying between them. CDR1 SGHRS and CDR2 YFSETQ come from the germline V gene. CDR3 sequence (DNA): TGCGCCAGCAGCTTACTACAGGCGAACACTGAAGCTTTCTTT. Protein sequence: CASSLLQANTEAFF.